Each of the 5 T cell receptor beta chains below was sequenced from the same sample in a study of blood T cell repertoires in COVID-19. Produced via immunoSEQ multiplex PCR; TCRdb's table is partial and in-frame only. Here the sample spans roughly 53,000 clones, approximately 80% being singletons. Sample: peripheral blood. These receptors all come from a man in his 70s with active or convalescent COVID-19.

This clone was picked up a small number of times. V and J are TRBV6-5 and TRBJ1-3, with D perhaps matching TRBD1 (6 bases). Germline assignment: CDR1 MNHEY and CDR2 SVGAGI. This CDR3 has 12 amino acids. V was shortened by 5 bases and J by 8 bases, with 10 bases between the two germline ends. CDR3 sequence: CASSTGFYTIYF. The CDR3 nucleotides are TGTGCCAGCAGTACAGGGTTTTACACCATATATTTT.

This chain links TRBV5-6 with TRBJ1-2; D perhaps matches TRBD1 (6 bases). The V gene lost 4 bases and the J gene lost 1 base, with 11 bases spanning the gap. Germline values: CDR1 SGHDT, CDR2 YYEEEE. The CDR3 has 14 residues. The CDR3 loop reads CASSPTGSNYGYTF. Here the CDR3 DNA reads TGTGCCAGCAGCCCGACAGGCAGTAACTATGGCTACACCTTC. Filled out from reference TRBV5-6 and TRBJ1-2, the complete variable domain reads DAGVTQSPTHLIKTRGQQVTLRCSPKSGHDTVSWYQQALGQGPQFIFQYYEEEERQRGNFPDRFSGHQFPNYSSELNVNALLLGDSALYLCASSPTGSNYGYTFGSGTRLTVV.

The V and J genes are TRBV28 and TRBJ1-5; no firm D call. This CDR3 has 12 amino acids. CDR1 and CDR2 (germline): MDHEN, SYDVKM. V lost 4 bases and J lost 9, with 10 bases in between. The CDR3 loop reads CASSSEGRPQHF. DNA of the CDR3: TGTGCCAGCAGTTCCGAGGGTCGGCCCCAGCATTTT.

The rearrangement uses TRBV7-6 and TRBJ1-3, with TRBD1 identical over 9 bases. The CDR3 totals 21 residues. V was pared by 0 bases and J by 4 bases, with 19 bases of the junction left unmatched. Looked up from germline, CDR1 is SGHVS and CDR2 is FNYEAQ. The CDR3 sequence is CASSLALGQGASIPSGNTIYF. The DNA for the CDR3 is TGTGCCAGCAGCTTAGCGCTGGGACAGGGAGCCTCTATCCCCTCAGGAAACACCATATATTTT.

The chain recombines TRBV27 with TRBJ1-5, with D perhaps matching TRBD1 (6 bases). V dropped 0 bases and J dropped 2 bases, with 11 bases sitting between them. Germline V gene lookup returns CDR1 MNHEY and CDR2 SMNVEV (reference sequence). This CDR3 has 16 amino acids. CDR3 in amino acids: CASSLSGHGGNQPQHF. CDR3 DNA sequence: TGTGCCAGCAGTTTATCGGGACACGGAGGCAATCAGCCCCAGCATTTT.